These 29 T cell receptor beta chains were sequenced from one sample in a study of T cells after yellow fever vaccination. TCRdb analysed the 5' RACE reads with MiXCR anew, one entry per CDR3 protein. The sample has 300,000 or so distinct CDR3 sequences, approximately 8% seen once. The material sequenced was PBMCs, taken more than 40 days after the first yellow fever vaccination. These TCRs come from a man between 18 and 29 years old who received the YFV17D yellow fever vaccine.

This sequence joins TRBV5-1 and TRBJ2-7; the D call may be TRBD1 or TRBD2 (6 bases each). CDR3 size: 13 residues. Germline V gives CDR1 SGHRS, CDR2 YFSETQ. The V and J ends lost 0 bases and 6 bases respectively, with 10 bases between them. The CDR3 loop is CASSLVQGGEQYV. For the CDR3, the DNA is TGCGCCAGCAGCTTGGTACAGGGAGGCGAGCAGTACGTC.

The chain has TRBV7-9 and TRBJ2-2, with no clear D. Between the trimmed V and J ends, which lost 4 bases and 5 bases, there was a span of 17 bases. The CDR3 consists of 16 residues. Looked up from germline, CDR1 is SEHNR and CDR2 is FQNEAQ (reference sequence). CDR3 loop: CASSSKRTLGTGELFF. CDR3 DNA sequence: TGTGCCAGCAGCTCCAAGAGAACTTTGGGGACCGGGGAGCTGTTTTTT.

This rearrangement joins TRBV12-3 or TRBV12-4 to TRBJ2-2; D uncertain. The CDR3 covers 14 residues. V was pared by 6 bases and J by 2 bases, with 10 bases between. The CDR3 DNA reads TGTGCCAGCAGGCCTAACAGTAACACCGGGGAGCTGTTTTTT. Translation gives CASRPNSNTGELFF.

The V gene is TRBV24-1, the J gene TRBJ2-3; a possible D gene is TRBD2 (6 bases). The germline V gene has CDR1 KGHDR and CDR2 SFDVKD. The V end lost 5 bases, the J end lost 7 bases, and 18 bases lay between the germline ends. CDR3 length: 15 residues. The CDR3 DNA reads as TGTGCCACCAGTGGCGGGGACCTACGTTTTTATACGCAGTATTTT. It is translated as CATSGGDLRFYTQYF.

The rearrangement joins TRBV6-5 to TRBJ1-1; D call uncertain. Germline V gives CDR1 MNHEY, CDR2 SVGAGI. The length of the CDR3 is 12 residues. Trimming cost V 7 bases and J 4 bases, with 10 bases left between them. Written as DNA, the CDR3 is TGTGCCAGCACCGACGGTGCCACTGAAGCTTTCTTT. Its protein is CASTDGATEAFF.

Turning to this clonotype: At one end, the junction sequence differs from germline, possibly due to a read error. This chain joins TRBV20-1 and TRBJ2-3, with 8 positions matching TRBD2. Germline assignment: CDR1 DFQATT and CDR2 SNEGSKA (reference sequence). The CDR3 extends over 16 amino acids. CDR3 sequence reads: CCARARGGVRTDTQYF. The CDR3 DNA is TGCTGTGCTAGAGCCCGGGGGGGAGTTAGGACAGATACGCAGTATTTT.

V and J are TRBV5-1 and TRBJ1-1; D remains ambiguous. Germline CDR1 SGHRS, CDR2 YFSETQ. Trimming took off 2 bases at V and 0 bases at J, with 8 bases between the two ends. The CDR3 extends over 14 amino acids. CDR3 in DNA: TGCGCCAGCAGCTTAACACTTATGAACACTGAAGCTTTCTTT. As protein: CASSLTLMNTEAFF.

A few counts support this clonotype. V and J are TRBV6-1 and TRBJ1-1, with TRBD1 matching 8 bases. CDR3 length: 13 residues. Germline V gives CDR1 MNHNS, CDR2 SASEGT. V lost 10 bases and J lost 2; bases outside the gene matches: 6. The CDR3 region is CATLTGDNTEAFF. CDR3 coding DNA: TGTGCCACCCTGACAGGGGACAACACTGAAGCTTTCTTT.

The CDR3 nucleotides are TGTGCCAGCAGCTTGGGAGGGACGGGTGGGGGTGAGCAGTTCTTC. Translating it yields CASSLGGTGGGEQFF. J is TRBJ2-1 and V is TRBV5-4; TRBD1 or TRBD2 may be the D gene (5 bases each). Germline V gene lookup returns CDR1 SGHNT and CDR2 YYREEE (reference sequence). Trimming left V 0 bases short and J 9 bases short, with 16 bases between. The CDR3 runs to 15 residues.

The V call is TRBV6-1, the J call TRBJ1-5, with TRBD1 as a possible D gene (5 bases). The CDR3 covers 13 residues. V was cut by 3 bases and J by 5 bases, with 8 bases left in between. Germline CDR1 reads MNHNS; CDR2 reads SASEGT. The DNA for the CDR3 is TGTGCCAGCAGTGACAGGGAATATCAGCCCCAGCATTTT. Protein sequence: CASSDREYQPQHF.

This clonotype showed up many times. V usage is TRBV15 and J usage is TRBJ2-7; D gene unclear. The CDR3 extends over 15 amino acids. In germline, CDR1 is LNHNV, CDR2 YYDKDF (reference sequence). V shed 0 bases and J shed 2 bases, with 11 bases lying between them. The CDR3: CATSRDPGRAYEQYF. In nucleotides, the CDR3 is TGTGCCACCAGCAGAGACCCTGGAAGGGCCTACGAGCAGTACTTC.

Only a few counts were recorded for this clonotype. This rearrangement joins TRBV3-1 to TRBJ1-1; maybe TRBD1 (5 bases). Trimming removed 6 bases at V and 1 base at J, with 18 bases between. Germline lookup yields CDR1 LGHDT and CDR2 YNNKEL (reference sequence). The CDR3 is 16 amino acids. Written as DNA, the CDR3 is TGTGCCAGCAGGGCCCCGGGACTCCCAACGAACACTGAAGCTTTCTTT. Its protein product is CASRAPGLPTNTEAFF.

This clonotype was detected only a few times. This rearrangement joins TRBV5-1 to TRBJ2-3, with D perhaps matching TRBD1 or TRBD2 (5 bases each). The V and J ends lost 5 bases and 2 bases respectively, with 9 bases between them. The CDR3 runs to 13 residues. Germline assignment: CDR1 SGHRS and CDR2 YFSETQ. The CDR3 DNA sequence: TGCGCCAGCAGACGGGACGACACAGATACGCAGTATTTT. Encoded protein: CASRRDDTDTQYF.

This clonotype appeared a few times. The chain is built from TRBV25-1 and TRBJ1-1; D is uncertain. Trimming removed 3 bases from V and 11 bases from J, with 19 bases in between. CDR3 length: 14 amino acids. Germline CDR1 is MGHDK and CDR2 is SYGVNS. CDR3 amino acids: CASSDRRAPLRAFF. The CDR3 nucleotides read TGTGCCAGCAGTGATAGGCGGGCTCCCTTGCGCGCTTTCTTT.

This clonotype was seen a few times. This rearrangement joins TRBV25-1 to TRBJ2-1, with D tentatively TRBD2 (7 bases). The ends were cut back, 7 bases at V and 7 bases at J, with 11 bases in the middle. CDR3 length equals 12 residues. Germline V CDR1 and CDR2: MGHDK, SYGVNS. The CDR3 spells CASTRGGNEQFF. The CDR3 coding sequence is TGTGCCAGCACAAGGGGGGGGAATGAGCAGTTCTTC.

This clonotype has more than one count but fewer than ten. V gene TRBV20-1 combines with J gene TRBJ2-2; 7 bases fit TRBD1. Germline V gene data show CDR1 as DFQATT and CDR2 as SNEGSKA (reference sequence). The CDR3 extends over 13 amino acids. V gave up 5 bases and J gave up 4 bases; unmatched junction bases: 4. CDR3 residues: CSAWDRTTGELFF. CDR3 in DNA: TGCAGTGCTTGGGACAGAACCACCGGGGAGCTGTTTTTT.

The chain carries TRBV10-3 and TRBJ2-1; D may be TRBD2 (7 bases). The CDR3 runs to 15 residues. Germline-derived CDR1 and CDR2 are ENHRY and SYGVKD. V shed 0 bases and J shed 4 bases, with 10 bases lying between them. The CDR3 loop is CAISESGGPYNEQFF. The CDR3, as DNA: TGTGCCATCAGTGAGTCCGGGGGGCCGTACAATGAGCAGTTCTTC.

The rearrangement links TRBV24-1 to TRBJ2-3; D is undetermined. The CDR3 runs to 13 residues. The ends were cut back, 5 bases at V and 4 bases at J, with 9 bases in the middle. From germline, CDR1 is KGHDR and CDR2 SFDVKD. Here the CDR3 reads CATSAGWADTQYF. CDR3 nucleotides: TGTGCCACCAGTGCAGGTTGGGCAGATACGCAGTATTTT.

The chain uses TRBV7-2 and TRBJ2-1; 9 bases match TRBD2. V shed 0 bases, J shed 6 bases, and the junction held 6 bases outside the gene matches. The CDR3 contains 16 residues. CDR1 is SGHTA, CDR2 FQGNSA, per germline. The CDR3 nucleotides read TGTGCCAGCAGCTTAGCGGCGCGGGGGGGCTTCAATGAGCAGTTCTTC. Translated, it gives CASSLAARGGFNEQFF.

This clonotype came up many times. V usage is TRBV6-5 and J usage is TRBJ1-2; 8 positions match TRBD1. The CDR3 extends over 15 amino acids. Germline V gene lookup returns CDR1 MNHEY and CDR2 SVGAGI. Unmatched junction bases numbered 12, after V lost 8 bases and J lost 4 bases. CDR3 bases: TGTGCCAGCTCTCGCCCGGAGCAGGGGGCCTATGGCTACACCTTC. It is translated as CASSRPEQGAYGYTF.

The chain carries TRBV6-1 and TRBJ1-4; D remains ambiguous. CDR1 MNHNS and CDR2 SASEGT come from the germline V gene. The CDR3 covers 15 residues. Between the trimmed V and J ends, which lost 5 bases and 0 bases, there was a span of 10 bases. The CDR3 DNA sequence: TGTGCCAGCAGTCCAATGGGTGCAACTAATGAAAAACTGTTTTTT. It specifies CASSPMGATNEKLFF.

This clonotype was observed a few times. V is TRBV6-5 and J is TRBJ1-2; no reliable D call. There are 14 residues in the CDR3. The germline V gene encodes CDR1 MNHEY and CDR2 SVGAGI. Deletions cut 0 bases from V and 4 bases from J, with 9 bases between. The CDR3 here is CASSYSRFSYGYTF. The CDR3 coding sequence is TGTGCCAGCAGTTACTCCAGGTTTTCCTATGGCTACACCTTC.

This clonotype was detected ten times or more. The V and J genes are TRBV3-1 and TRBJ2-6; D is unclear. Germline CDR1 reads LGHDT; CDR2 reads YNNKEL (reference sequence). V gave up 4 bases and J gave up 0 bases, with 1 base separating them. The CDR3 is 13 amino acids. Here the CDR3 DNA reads TGTGCCAGCAGCCCCTCTGGGGCCAACGTCCTGACTTTC. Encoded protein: CASSPSGANVLTF.

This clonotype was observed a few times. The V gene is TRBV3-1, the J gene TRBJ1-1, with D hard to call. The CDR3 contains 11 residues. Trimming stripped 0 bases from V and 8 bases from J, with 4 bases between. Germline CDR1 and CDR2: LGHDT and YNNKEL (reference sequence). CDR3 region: CASSQDLEAFF. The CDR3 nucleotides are TGTGCCAGCAGCCAAGATCTAGAAGCTTTCTTT.

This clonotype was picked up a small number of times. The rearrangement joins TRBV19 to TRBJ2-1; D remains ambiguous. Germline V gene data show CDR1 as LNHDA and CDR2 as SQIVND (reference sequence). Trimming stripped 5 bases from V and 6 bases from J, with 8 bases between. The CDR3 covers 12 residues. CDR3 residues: CASSPTANEQFF. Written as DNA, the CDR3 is TGTGCCAGTAGTCCTACCGCCAATGAGCAGTTCTTC.

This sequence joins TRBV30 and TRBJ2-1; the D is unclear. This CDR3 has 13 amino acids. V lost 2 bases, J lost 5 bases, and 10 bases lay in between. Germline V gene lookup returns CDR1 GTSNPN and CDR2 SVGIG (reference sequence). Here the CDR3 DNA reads TGTGCCTGGAGTTCCTTTTTCAACAATGAGCAGTTCTTC. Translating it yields CAWSSFFNNEQFF.

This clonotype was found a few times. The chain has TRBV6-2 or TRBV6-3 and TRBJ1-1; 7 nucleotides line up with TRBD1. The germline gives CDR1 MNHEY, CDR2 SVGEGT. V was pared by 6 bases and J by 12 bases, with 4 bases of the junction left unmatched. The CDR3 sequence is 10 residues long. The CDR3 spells CASRDRKTFF. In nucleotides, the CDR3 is TGTGCCAGCAGGGACAGGAAGACTTTCTTT.

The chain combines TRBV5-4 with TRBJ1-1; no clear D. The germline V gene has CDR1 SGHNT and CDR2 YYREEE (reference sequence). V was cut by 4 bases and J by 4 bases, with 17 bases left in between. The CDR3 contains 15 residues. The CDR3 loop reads CASSPREGGLTEAFF. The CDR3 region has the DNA TGTGCCAGCAGCCCGCGCGAGGGTGGACTCACTGAAGCTTTCTTT.

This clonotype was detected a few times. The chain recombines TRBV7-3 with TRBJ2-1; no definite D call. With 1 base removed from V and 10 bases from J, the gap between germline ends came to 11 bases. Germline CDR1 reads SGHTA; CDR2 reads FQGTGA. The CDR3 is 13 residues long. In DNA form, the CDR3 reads TGTGCCAGCAGCTTAAGTGGGCCGTCGGAGCAGTTCTTC. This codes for CASSLSGPSEQFF.